The 10 T cell receptor beta chains reported below all come from one sample, sequenced in a study of blood T cells in healthy people across ages. A second PCR, run for roughly 7 to 12 cycles, used a sample-barcoded 5' primer plus a J-beta primer mix. TCRdb analysed the 5' RACE reads with MiXCR anew, one entry per CDR3 protein. The data contain more than 900,000 distinct CDR3 sequences, approximately 25% of them singletons. These same records also appear under a second study, on T cells of mothers and their children.

Material for sequencing was blood. These receptors were collected from a girl aged 2 to 10 in good health.

The chain has TRBV4-3 and TRBJ1-5; D is uncertain. Trimming pared 0 bases from V and 3 bases from J, leaving 6 bases between. CDR1 is LGHNA and CDR2 is YSLEER in the germline V gene. CDR3 size: 14 residues. The CDR3 here is CASSQDWLNQPQHF. The CDR3 DNA sequence: TGCGCCAGCAGCCAAGATTGGCTCAATCAGCCCCAGCATTTT.

In this sample, this clonotype turned up a few times. The chain couples TRBV20-1 to TRBJ2-7, with 10 bases identical to TRBD1. CDR1 and CDR2 from the germline V gene are DFQATT and SNEGSKA (reference sequence). The J segment lost 3 bases and the V segment lost 5 bases, leaving 4 bases of the junction unmatched. The CDR3 spans 13 residues. The CDR3 loop is CSAYRDRGYEQYF. CDR3 sequence (DNA): TGCAGTGCTTACCGGGACAGGGGCTACGAGCAGTACTTC.

This clonotype was counted a few times. CDR3 coding DNA: TGCAGTGCCGTACGGGACCCTAACTATGGCTACACCTTC. As protein: CSAVRDPNYGYTF. The V gene is TRBV20-1, the J gene TRBJ1-2; D is possibly TRBD1 (5 bases). The V end was cut by 6 bases, the J end by 0 bases, with 11 bases between. This CDR3 has 13 amino acids. CDR1 and CDR2 from the germline V gene are DFQATT and SNEGSKA (reference sequence).

This clonotype turned up a few times. The V gene is TRBV11-2, the J gene TRBJ1-2; D may be TRBD1 (5 bases). Germline CDR1 is SGHAT and CDR2 is FQNNGV. The CDR3 is 13 residues long. The V gene lost 5 bases and the J gene lost 4 bases, with 11 bases spanning the gap. This CDR3 reads CASSPWDLYGYTF. The CDR3 DNA follows: TGTGCCAGCAGCCCCTGGGACCTCTATGGCTACACCTTC.

This sequence joins TRBV27 and TRBJ1-2, with TRBD1 as a possible D gene (5 bases). The V and J ends lost 4 bases and 1 base respectively, with 19 bases between them. The CDR3 covers 17 residues. Germline V gene data show CDR1 as MNHEY and CDR2 as SMNVEV (reference sequence). CDR3 in amino acids: CASSSLWGTLNNYGYTF. Written as DNA, the CDR3 is TGTGCCAGCAGTTCTCTCTGGGGGACTTTGAATAACTATGGCTACACCTTC.

The chain's CDR3 is CASSQAGLDQYF. The CDR3 DNA follows: TGCGCCAGCAGCCAAGCGGGGCTAGATCAGTACTTC. This chain connects TRBV5-1 to TRBJ2-7; the match to TRBD2 covers 7 bases. Trimming took 4 bases from V and 10 from J; bases not matched to a gene: 8. Germline V gene sequence: CDR1 SGHRS, CDR2 YFSETQ. The CDR3 is made up of 12 amino acids. Variable domain in full (rest from reference TRBV5-1 and TRBJ2-7): KAGVTQTPRYLIKTRGQQVTLSCSPISGHRSVSWYQQTPGQGLQFLFEYFSETQRNKGNFPGRFSGRQFSNSRSEMNVSTLELGDSALYLCASSQAGLDQYFGPGTRLTVT.

This clonotype came up a few times. The chain combines TRBV28 with TRBJ1-4; D is uncertain. Germline V gene data show CDR1 as MDHEN and CDR2 as SYDVKM. V shed 6 bases and J shed 3 bases, with 14 bases lying between them. The length of the CDR3 is 15 residues. CDR3 DNA: TGTGCCAGCAGACGGCCCGGGGTTCCTAATGAAAAACTGTTTTTT. Its protein product is CASRRPGVPNEKLFF.

The chain links TRBV7-2 to TRBJ2-5; D may be TRBD1 or TRBD2 (6 bases each). This CDR3 is 16 amino acids long. Trimming stripped 5 bases from V and 0 bases from J, with 16 bases between. Per germline, CDR1 SGHTA and CDR2 FQGNSA. The CDR3 spells CASSREGGDYQETQYF. The DNA for the CDR3 is TGTGCCAGCAGCCGAGAGGGGGGCGACTACCAAGAGACCCAGTACTTC.

Only a few counts were recorded for this clonotype. One junction end disagrees with the germline gene, perhaps due to a read error. The rearrangement joins TRBV7-9 to TRBJ2-5; the match to TRBD1 covers 8 bases. Germline CDR1 is SEHNR and CDR2 is FQNEAQ (reference sequence). The CDR3 length is 16 residues. The CDR3 loop is CASSSKTGERQETQYF. The CDR3 region has the DNA TGTGCCAGTAGCTCAAAGACAGGGGAGCGGCAAGAGACCCAGTACTTC.

This chain links TRBV28 with TRBJ2-7; D is possibly TRBD1 (6 bases). Germline V gene sequence: CDR1 MDHEN, CDR2 SYDVKM. Trimming removed 3 bases at V and 6 bases at J, with 12 bases between. The CDR3 covers 13 residues. The CDR3 sequence: CASSFLVQGEQYF. The CDR3 coding sequence is TGTGCCAGCAGTTTCCTGGTACAGGGCGAGCAGTACTTC. Drawing the rest from reference TRBV28 and TRBJ2-7, the complete variable domain is DVKVTQSSRYLVKRTGEKVFLECVQDMDHENMFWYRQDPGLGLRLIYFSYDVKMKEKGDIPEGYSVSREKKERFSLILESASTNQTSMYLCASSFLVQGEQYFGPGTRLTVT.